The source of this T cell receptor (beta chain) is a study of neurological immune-mediated disorders. Across the study: The roughly 34 patients with multiple sclerosis comprised some 30 relapsing-remitting cases and 3 secondary progressive cases. Study-level results: The multiple sclerosis repertoire cluster had no clinical or MRI correlate. Among expanded clones, no CDR3 amino acid sequences were shared across subjects, a pattern suggesting private repertoires in all groups.

V lost 1 base and J lost 9, with 2 bases in between. This CDR3 has 11 residues. The V gene's germline CDR1 is SGHDT and CDR2 YYEEEE. This clonotype was seen ten or more times. Its specificity is unknown. A 10-nucleotide random UMI tagged transcripts in template-switch 5'RACE cDNA synthesis. TCRdb passed the 5' RACE reads through MiXCR, listing each CDR3 protein once. The data show about 52,000 distinct CDR3 sequences, 3% to 4.5% seen once. The receptor comes from a man aged 55 to 70 with multiple sclerosis. This chain joins TRBV5-6 and TRBJ1-6; no firm D call. What was sequenced was PBMCs. This CDR3 is CASSLFSPLHF. CDR3 in DNA: TGTGCCAGCAGCTTGTTTTCACCCCTCCACTTT.